This note documents a single T cell receptor beta chain sequence. Its antigen remains unknown. This table comes from immunoSEQ multiplex PCR, and its TCRdb copy is limited to in-frame clones, with some not included. The sample lists about 1.1 million clones; about 84% were seen once. This sample is drawn from a study of shared clonotypes between healthy human individuals. The wider study: A couple of women and a few men aged 18 to 49 served as donors. General study findings and limits: Relative to clonotypes present in all four donors, those not shared had lower generation probabilities.

V was shortened by 5 bases and J by 6 bases, with 16 bases between the two germline ends. Per the germline V gene, CDR1 is SGHTA and CDR2 is FQGNSA. There are 15 residues in the CDR3. This clonotype was sampled from a man between 18 and 29 years old in good health. Some clones in this sample may be carry-over from other donors' samples. Sequences were obtained from memory CD4+ T cells from PBMCs. Subset given: CD45RA-negative fraction. The J gene is TRBJ2-2, the V gene TRBV7-2; D might be TRBD1 or TRBD2, each matching 5 bases. The CDR3 nucleotides are TGTGCCAGCAGCCCCGGGACCCACCGGCCCGGGGAGCTGTTTTTT. As protein: CASSPGTHRPGELFF.